Each of the 29 T cell receptor beta chains below was sequenced from the same sample in a study of T cells in tuberculosis. Time point: new active TB diagnosis, blood taken before or within 7 days of starting treatment. Generated by immunoSEQ multiplex PCR, the TCRdb table keeps only in-frame clones and is missing some. The sample consists of 25,000 to 35,000 clones, about 90% of them appearing once. Specimen: PBMCs, collected at tuberculosis diagnosis. The receptors stem from an adult with tuberculosis. Some clones in this sample may be carry-over from other donors' samples.

This sequence joins TRBV2 and TRBJ1-2; 7 bases map to TRBD1. This CDR3 comprises 15 residues. After removal of 7 bases from V and 8 bases from J, the junction contained 16 bases not matched to a gene. CDR1 and CDR2 from the germline V gene are SNHLY and FYNNEI. The DNA of the CDR3 is TGTGCCAGCACCACAGAGGGGGCGCGGCTGGGGGGCTACACCTTC. This translates into CASTTEGARLGGYTF.

The V gene is TRBV7-8, the J gene TRBJ2-1, with 9 bases that match TRBD1. V lost 5 bases and J lost 6; bases outside the gene matches: 5. The CDR3 is 14 amino acids. Germline V gives CDR1 SGHVS, CDR2 FQNEAQ. CDR3 nucleotides: TGTGCCAGCAGCGGGGGGACAGGGCTCAATGAGCAGTTCTTC. It specifies CASSGGTGLNEQFF.

The CDR3: CASSSSGTSTDTQYF. In DNA form, the CDR3 reads TGCGCCAGCAGCTCGTCGGGGACTAGCACAGATACGCAGTATTTT. The rearrangement joins TRBV5-1 to TRBJ2-3, with D perhaps TRBD2 (6 bases). V was pared by 3 bases and J by 0 bases, with 11 bases between. The CDR3 consists of 15 residues. Germline lookup yields CDR1 SGHRS and CDR2 YFSETQ.

V and J are TRBV29-1 and TRBJ2-1, with TRBD2 identical over 7 bases. J was trimmed by 7 bases and V by 1 base; bases with no gene match: 7. The V gene's germline CDR1 is SQVTM and CDR2 ANQGSEA. The CDR3 sequence is 14 residues long. The CDR3 loop reads CSVEGRLAGNEQFF. The CDR3 DNA sequence: TGCAGCGTTGAAGGACGACTAGCAGGGAATGAGCAGTTCTTC.

The sample holds one count of this clone. This sequence joins TRBV23-1 and TRBJ1-2, with D possibly being TRBD1 (6 bases). TRBV23-1 counts as an open reading frame of uncertain function. V lost 6 bases and J 0 bases, leaving 20 bases between the germline ends. The CDR3 consists of 17 residues. The CDR3 reads CASRETIRDTANYGYTF. The CDR3 nucleotides are TGCGCCAGCAGAGAAACCATTCGGGACACGGCTAACTATGGCTACACCTTC.

The V call is TRBV10-1, the J call TRBJ2-7; TRBD2 might be the D (6 bases). The CDR3 spans 15 residues. Germline assignment: CDR1 WNHNN and CDR2 SYGVQD (reference sequence). V was cut by 6 bases and J by 3 bases, with 18 bases left in between. The CDR3 DNA sequence: TGCGCCAGCAGAACAGGTTCCAGACTAGACTACGAGCAGTACTTC. Amino acids: CASRTGSRLDYEQYF.

The chain links TRBV13 to TRBJ1-1; 8 bases map to TRBD1. V gave up 2 bases and J gave up 5 bases; unmatched junction bases: 10. The V gene's germline CDR1 is PRHDT and CDR2 FYEKMQ (reference sequence). The CDR3 is 16 residues long. The CDR3 DNA reads TGTGCCAGCAGCTTAACCGGGGTGGGACAGGCGACTGAAGCTTTCTTT. Translated, it gives CASSLTGVGQATEAFF.

J is TRBJ2-1 and V is TRBV15; 8 positions match TRBD2. V was pared by 0 bases and J by 7 bases, with 11 bases of the junction left unmatched. Looked up from germline, CDR1 is LNHNV and CDR2 is YYDKDF (reference sequence). The CDR3 consists of 17 residues. The CDR3 DNA sequence: TGTGCCACCAGCAGAGAGGGGCGGGGGGCCTTAGATAATGAGCAGTTCTTC. Residues: CATSREGRGALDNEQFF.

The chain is built from TRBV7-3 and TRBJ2-3, with D possibly being TRBD1 (5 bases). CDR1 and CDR2 from the germline V gene are SGHTA and FQGTGA. Trimming removed 2 bases at V and 3 bases at J, with 15 bases between. CDR3 length: 16 residues. The CDR3 nucleotides are TGTGCCAGCAGCTTATCCCAGGGTGGTTCGACAGATACGCAGTATTTT. Amino acids: CASSLSQGGSTDTQYF.

This chain joins TRBV29-1 and TRBJ2-7, with TRBD1 as a possible D gene (5 bases). The CDR3 is 12 residues long. Trimming cost V 6 bases and J 2 bases, with 11 bases left between them. Germline V lookup: CDR1 SQVTM, CDR2 ANQGSEA. The CDR3 is CSVDQGTYEQYF. As DNA, the CDR3 is TGCAGCGTGGATCAGGGAACCTACGAGCAGTACTTC.

The gene calls are TRBV27 and TRBJ2-5, with TRBD1 as a possible D gene (6 bases). Per germline, CDR1 MNHEY and CDR2 SMNVEV (reference sequence). CDR3 length: 11 residues. The CDR3 DNA is TGTCTTCAGGGGTACCAAGAGACCCAGTACTTC. Translating gives CLQGYQETQYF.

This sequence joins TRBV18 and TRBJ2-1; 8 bases fit TRBD1. CDR3 length: 13 amino acids. J gave up 5 bases and V 5 bases, and 2 bases lay outside the gene matches. CDR1 is KGHSH, CDR2 LQKENI, per germline. CDR3 nucleotide sequence: TGTGCCAGCTCAGAGGACAGGGACAATGAGCAGTTCTTC. It encodes CASSEDRDNEQFF.

This chain uses TRBV5-1 with TRBJ2-7; no firm D call. Trimming took off 3 bases at V and 0 bases at J, with 13 bases between the two ends. Germline lookup yields CDR1 SGHRS and CDR2 YFSETQ. CDR3 length: 15 amino acids. The CDR3 loop is CASSSLRLDSYEQYF. In DNA, the CDR3 is TGCGCCAGCAGCTCACTCAGACTGGACTCCTACGAGCAGTACTTC.

V is TRBV6-1 and J is TRBJ2-3, with D unresolved. The CDR3 is made up of 14 amino acids. CDR1 MNHNS and CDR2 SASEGT come from the germline V gene. V lost 1 base and J lost 2, with 7 bases in between. The CDR3 is CASSEVANTDTQYF. The CDR3 DNA sequence: TGTGCCAGCAGTGAAGTAGCCAACACAGATACGCAGTATTTT.

This chain connects TRBV2 to TRBJ1-2; D is uncertain. Trimming pared 7 bases from V and 4 bases from J, leaving 13 bases between. Germline V CDR1 and CDR2: SNHLY, FYNNEI. This CDR3 has 13 residues. This chain's CDR3 is CASKVGRLYGYTF. The CDR3 DNA is TGTGCCAGCAAAGTCGGCAGGCTCTATGGCTACACCTTC.

The CDR3 sequence: CASSSLRGGRGFYNEQFF. The DNA of the CDR3 is TGTGCCAGCAGCTCATTAAGAGGAGGGAGGGGGTTCTACAATGAGCAGTTCTTC. V is TRBV21-1 and J is TRBJ2-1; no check of the table's D call, TRBD2, against the DNA was made. TRBV21-1 is a documented pseudogene. The CDR3 is made up of 18 amino acids.

The V gene is TRBV29-1, the J gene TRBJ2-7, with 9 bases lining up with TRBD1. With 6 bases clipped from V and 6 bases from J, the junction kept 12 bases outside the gene matches. This CDR3 spans 14 amino acids. From germline, CDR1 is SQVTM and CDR2 ANQGSEA. DNA of the CDR3: TGCAGCGTCAAGGCCGGGACAGGGATGCGCGAGCAGTACTTC. Translating it yields CSVKAGTGMREQYF.

This clone was observed once. The rearrangement links TRBV27 to TRBJ1-5; D gene uncertain. V was clipped by 3 bases and J by 2 bases, with 2 bases between them. In germline, CDR1 is MNHEY, CDR2 SMNVEV (reference sequence). The CDR3 is made up of 12 amino acids. CDR3 loop: CASSFGNQPQHF. CDR3 DNA: TGTGCCAGCAGTTTCGGCAATCAGCCCCAGCATTTT.

This clone was seen a handful of times. The rearrangement links TRBV29-1 to TRBJ2-3, with D maybe TRBD2 (7 bases). From germline, CDR1 is SQVTM and CDR2 ANQGSEA. V lost 0 bases and J 6 bases, leaving 19 bases between the germline ends. The CDR3 loop spans 16 amino acids. In nucleotides, the CDR3 is TGCAGCGTTGAAGATCTGGCGGGGGCCCGACGCGATACGCAGTATTTT. Protein: CSVEDLAGARRDTQYF.

The chain recombines TRBV5-4 with TRBJ2-7, with TRBD1 matching over 7 bases. CDR3 length: 14 residues. Germline values: CDR1 SGHNT, CDR2 YYREEE (reference sequence). V shed 3 bases, J shed 0 bases, and the junction held 3 bases outside the gene matches. CDR3 DNA: TGTGCCAGCAGCTCGGACAGGTTCTCCTACGAGCAGTACTTC. It yields the protein CASSSDRFSYEQYF.

The chain carries TRBV5-1 and TRBJ1-4; D may be TRBD1 (6 bases). The V and J ends lost 0 bases and 0 bases respectively, with 12 bases between them. This CDR3 is built from 17 residues. The germline CDR1 and CDR2 sequences are SGHRS and YFSETQ. CDR3 coding DNA: TGCGCCAGCAGCTTGGGGGGAGCAGGGGCAACTAATGAAAAACTGTTTTTT. It encodes CASSLGGAGATNEKLFF. Full variable domain (remainder filled in from reference TRBV5-1 and TRBJ1-4): KAGVTQTPRYLIKTRGQQVTLSCSPISGHRSVSWYQQTPGQGLQFLFEYFSETQRNKGNFPGRFSGRQFSNSRSEMNVSTLELGDSALYLCASSLGGAGATNEKLFFGSGTQLSVL.

V gene TRBV11-2 combines with J gene TRBJ1-1; 7 nucleotides agree with TRBD1. The CDR3 is made up of 13 amino acids. The V and J ends lost 4 bases and 7 bases, in that order; junction bases with no gene match: 6. Germline-derived CDR1 and CDR2 are SGHAT and FQNNGV. The CDR3 coding sequence is TGTGCCAGCAGCTCGCCCCAGGGGGGTGAAGCTTTCTTT. This translates into CASSSPQGGEAFF.

This clone showed up just once. The rearrangement uses TRBV11-2 and TRBJ1-2; D is perhaps TRBD1 (5 bases). Germline V CDR1 and CDR2: SGHAT, FQNNGV. This CDR3 region has 13 residues. Trimming took 2 bases from V and 3 from J, leaving 7 bases between them. CDR3 DNA: TGTGCCAGCAGCTTAAGACAGCACTATGGCTACACCTTC. Translated: CASSLRQHYGYTF.

The CDR3 bases are TGTGCCAGCAGGGTTGCGGGGGGGCGCTACGAGCAGTACTTC. The encoded protein is CASRVAGGRYEQYF. The chain couples TRBV11-2 to TRBJ2-7; 9 positions agree with TRBD2. The J segment lost 3 bases and the V segment lost 6 bases, leaving 6 bases of the junction unmatched. This CDR3 is built from 14 residues. The V gene's germline CDR1 is SGHAT and CDR2 FQNNGV.

The chain uses TRBV11-2 and TRBJ2-1; the D gene is possibly TRBD2 (5 bases). Trimming pared 1 base from V and 4 bases from J, leaving 14 bases between. CDR1 is SGHAT, CDR2 FQNNGV, per germline. The CDR3 consists of 16 residues. CDR3 coding DNA: TGTGCCAGCAGCTTAGTAGGGCGGGCGCCTTACAATGAGCAGTTCTTC. It is translated as CASSLVGRAPYNEQFF.

This sequence joins TRBV2 and TRBJ2-7; 7 nucleotides align to TRBD2. The J segment lost 4 bases and the V segment lost 6 bases, leaving 0 bases of the junction unmatched. The CDR3 contains 11 residues. CDR1 is SNHLY, CDR2 FYNNEI, per germline. The CDR3 coding sequence is TGTGCCAGCAGCGGGGGGTACGAGCAGTACTTC. It codes for CASSGGYEQYF.

This chain connects TRBV6-5 to TRBJ1-1; a weak D match, TRBD1 (6 bases). Germline values: CDR1 MNHEY, CDR2 SVGAGI. V was cut by 0 bases and J by 5 bases, with 10 bases left in between. CDR3 length: 14 amino acids. CDR3 residues: CASSYSQGITEAFF. The CDR3 coding sequence is TGTGCCAGCAGTTACTCCCAGGGGATAACTGAAGCTTTCTTT.

This chain uses TRBV20-1 with TRBJ2-7, with D perhaps matching TRBD1 (5 bases). Germline values: CDR1 DFQATT, CDR2 SNEGSKA (reference sequence). The CDR3 covers 11 residues. Trimming removed 2 bases at V and 9 bases at J, with 11 bases between. The CDR3 spells CSARQGSGQYF. DNA for the CDR3: TGCAGTGCTAGACAGGGCTCAGGGCAGTACTTC.

This chain uses TRBV10-3 with TRBJ2-7; TRBD1 matches at 7 bases. V lost 7 bases, J lost 0 bases, and 6 bases stayed unmatched. The CDR3 has 14 amino acids. Germline values: CDR1 ENHRY, CDR2 SYGVKD. As DNA, the CDR3 is TGTGCCATCAAGTTGGGACAGAGCTCCTACGAGCAGTACTTC. As protein: CAIKLGQSSYEQYF.